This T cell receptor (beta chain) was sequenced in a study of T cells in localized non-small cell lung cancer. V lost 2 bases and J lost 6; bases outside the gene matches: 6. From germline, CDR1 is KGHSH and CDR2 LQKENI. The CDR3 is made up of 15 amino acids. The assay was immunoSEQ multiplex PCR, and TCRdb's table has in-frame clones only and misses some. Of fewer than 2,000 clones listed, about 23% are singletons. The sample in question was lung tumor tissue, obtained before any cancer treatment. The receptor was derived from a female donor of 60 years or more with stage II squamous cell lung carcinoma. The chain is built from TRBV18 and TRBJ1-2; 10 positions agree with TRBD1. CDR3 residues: CASSPFPDRGDGYTF. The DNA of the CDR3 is TGTGCCAGCTCACCATTCCCGGACAGGGGGGATGGCTACACCTTC.